This T cell receptor (beta chain) originates from a study of tumor-infiltrating lymphocytes in primary liver carcinoma (dated by TCRdb to the late 2010s). Broadly, across the study: Hepatocellular carcinoma (four) or combined HCC and intrahepatic cholangiocarcinoma (one) was present in the five patients, who were three men and two women aged 30 to 69 years. The five patients had tumors staged T1-T3 N0M0, with maximum diameters ranging from roughly 4.2 to 10 cm. Roughly 3.65 to 8 million productive TCRbeta reads were obtained per sample, and no significant difference in read depth was found between tissue types. Across five regions of each liver tumor, along with adjacent normal tissue and blood, the study brought together TCRbeta repertoire sequencing, expression microarrays and whole-exome sequencing. A total of roughly 35 specimens from 5 patients went through TCRbeta repertoire sequencing, namely 25 tumor regions, 5 adjacent noncancerous liver tissues and 5 peripheral blood samples. To link TCRbeta repertoire diversity with the local molecular phenotype, the roughly 26 tumor region samples were profiled using Agilent mRNA microarrays. High reproducibility was observed for the technical replicate repertoires, with mean shared-clone rates around 0.9 and correlation coefficients above 0.95. Summary of the overall study and its limitations: Only about 8-24% of top clones were present in all five regions of a tumor, suggesting spatial heterogeneity of tumor-infiltrating T cells. The top 250 clones made up a significantly larger repertoire fraction in tumors than in blood (p = 0.039). Bulk unsorted samples precluded comparing CD4+ and CD8+ T cell repertoires. Because only the TCR beta chain was sequenced and unpaired alpha chains were not captured, true repertoire diversity is likely underestimated. Pairs of tumor regions showed greater repertoire overlap (mean around 35%) than tumor-adjacent pairs (roughly 17%) or tumor-blood pairs (about 14%), which is consistent with antigen-driven expansion. The study included only a few patients, and the authors note findings should be validated in a larger study.

A constant-region primer and ProtoScript II reverse transcriptase were used to reverse-transcribe TCRbeta-specific cDNA from around 540 ng total RNA. The TCRbeta libraries were prepared through three rounds of nested multiplex PCR following a slightly modified ARM-PCR procedure. The first two PCR rounds used multiplex TRBV1-TRBV30 forward primers with a Cbeta reverse primer, each for about 11 cycles. A final 25-cycle PCR with Deep VentR polymerase added sample barcodes and Illumina adapters. Amplicons of 200-500 bp were gel-purified with a QIAquick gel extraction kit before sequencing. The TCRbeta amplicons were sequenced with 250-bp paired-end reads on an Illumina HiSeq 2500. The published analysis was carried out like this. Quality trimming of reads was performed with Trimmomatic v0.33, and paired reads were merged with FLASH v1.2.11 so that full CDR3 sequences could be recovered. V, D and J germline segments were assigned to the rearranged TCRbeta sequences by MiGEC v1.2.1b. VDJtools v1.0.0 computed clonotype statistics and Shannon-Wiener diversity indices. Except for diversity analysis, only the 250 most abundant clonotypes of each sample were used in subsequent analyses to reduce sampling bias. TCRdb reworked the public reads: Q25 trimming with fastp, MiXCR clone assembly, productive beta chains retained. Rows are unified per CDR3 protein, each entry keeping the most common DNA and genes. The V and J calls and clone size come from TCRdb's table, not from the authors' own analysis. This sample comprises around 29,000 distinct CDR3 sequences, approximately 80% of them detected only once. The ten largest account for over 30% of the sample.

The CDR3 sequence holds 18 residues, the cysteine and phenylalanine included. Only the CDR3 region is kept as DNA, spanning 54 bases read in frame from base 1. CDR1 MGHRA and CDR2 YSYEKL are derived from the germline V gene. Total RNA and DNA were co-extracted without cell sorting from approximately 20-30 mg of bulk tissue using the AllPrep DNA/RNA mini kit. Surgical resection was performed in China between 2015 and early 2016 on about 5 patients with histopathologically diagnosed primary liver carcinoma. Chronic HBV infection was present in the patients, and the patients were treatment-naive at sampling. Each tumor was sampled at five spatially separated regions: the superior, inferior, left-lateral and right-lateral poles and the tumor centre. Histological examination found more than 75% viable tumor cells in every tumor sample. Each fresh piece of tumor and adjacent tissue was cut in two, with one half stored in RNAlater at -80 degrees C and the other half sent for histology.

Regarding this clonotype: Its antigen is still unknown. One end of the junction fails to match germline, which may point to a read error.

This receptor was taken from a man aged 35-49 years with primary liver carcinoma and hepatitis B virus infection. Sequencing was done on a sample of liver tumor tissue from sampling region 5. This specimen's cell subset or site label, per the study, means: tumor region T5, tumor centre. The sequence links TRBV4-1 to TRBJ2-5, and 12 bases in between align with TRBD2. The DNA sequence is TGCGCCAGTAGCCAAGCCTGGGGACTAGCGGGTCTCCAAGAGACCCACTGCTTC. It translates as CASSQAWGLAGLQETHCF.